The sequence of this T cell receptor (beta chain) was determined in a study of blood T cell repertoires in COVID-19. On the study more broadly: COVID-19 samples from acute and convalescent phases originated in the United States, Italy and Spain.

The CDR3 totals 16 residues. Germline V gives CDR1 MDHEN, CDR2 SYDVKM. V was clipped by 6 bases and J by 5 bases; unmatched bases: 8. Source study methods: For nucleated cells, counts were estimated from reference gene primer amplification. TCRdb keeps only in-frame clones here, not all; method: immunoSEQ multiplex PCR. The D gene and trimming were derived from the DNA, and the V and J assignments and clone size from that table. The sample holds over 350,000 clones; roughly nine tenths are singletons and the top ten take just over 0.85%. Residents of about two dozen US areas, aged roughly 18 to 89 years, made up the participants. Researchers sorted participants into cohorts using their self-reported clinical history.

The V and J genes are TRBV28 and TRBJ1-4; TRBD1 matches 11 bases. The specimen was PBMCs or T cells enriched from blood (not recorded which). This clonotype was obtained from a woman aged 40-49 years who had been exposed to COVID-19. The CDR3 nucleotides read TGTGCCAGCAGCATACCGGGACAGGGGGGAAATGAAAAACTGTTTTTT. Encoded protein: CASSIPGQGGNEKLFF.